A single sample is the source of the 32 T cell receptor beta chains below, sequenced in a study of cytomegalovirus exposure and HLA in healthy donors. The PCR used 60 Vbeta and 13 Jbeta primers. Generated by immunoSEQ multiplex PCR, the TCRdb table keeps only in-frame clones and is missing some. The sample includes 150,000 to 200,000 clones, 80% to 90% of them seen just once. Sequenced sample: PBMCs. Every receptor here comes from a man aged 18 to 30 in good health and CMV-seropositive.

The V call is TRBV10-3, the J call TRBJ2-1, with a weak D call TRBD2 (6 bases). The V and J ends lost 3 bases and 3 bases respectively, with 18 bases between them. The germline V gene encodes CDR1 ENHRY and CDR2 SYGVKD. The CDR3 has 17 amino acids. The CDR3, as DNA: TGTGCCATCAGTGATCCCTTGAGACTAGTCAACTACAATGAGCAGTTCTTC. Encoded protein: CAISDPLRLVNYNEQFF.

The chain couples TRBV5-6 to TRBJ1-5; D is uncertain. CDR1 is SGHDT and CDR2 is YYEEEE in the germline V gene. V was pared by 4 bases and J by 5 bases, with 7 bases between. The CDR3 is made up of 12 amino acids. The chain's CDR3 is CASSIRDQPQHF. In nucleotides, the CDR3 is TGTGCCAGCAGCATAAGAGATCAGCCCCAGCATTTT.

The gene calls are TRBV11-2 and TRBJ2-1, with 12 bases matching TRBD2. The CDR3 runs to 16 residues. Germline V CDR1 and CDR2: SGHAT, FQNNGV. Trimming at V came to 1 base and at J to 8 bases, leaving 6 bases not matched to a gene. CDR3 in amino acids: CASSLALAGGRYEQFF. DNA for the CDR3: TGTGCCAGCAGCTTAGCACTAGCGGGGGGAAGGTATGAGCAGTTCTTC. Filled out from reference TRBV11-2 and TRBJ2-1, the complete variable domain reads EAGVAQSPRYKIIEKRQSVAFWCNPISGHATLYWYQQILGQGPKLLIQFQNNGVVDDSQLPKDRFSAERLKGVDSTLKIQPAKLEDSAVYLCASSLALAGGRYEQFFGPGTRLTVL.

This clone came up once. The V gene is TRBV2, the J gene TRBJ1-4; 7 bases are a match to TRBD1. In germline, CDR1 is SNHLY, CDR2 FYNNEI. This CDR3 region has 13 residues. V lost 6 bases and J lost 8; bases outside the gene matches: 6. The CDR3 protein is CASRETGLEKLFF. The CDR3 DNA follows: TGTGCCAGCAGAGAGACAGGGCTCGAAAAACTGTTTTTT.

In the case of this clone: Germline is not matched at one junction end, which may reflect a read error. The chain carries TRBV7-9 and TRBJ2-5; 8 bases fit TRBD1. The CDR3 has 12 residues. CDR1 is SEHNR and CDR2 is FQNEAQ in the germline V gene (reference sequence). DNA of the CDR3: TGTTCCAGCAGCCGAGACAGGGGGACCCAGTACTTC. Translating gives CSSSRDRGTQYF.

The rearrangement uses TRBV2 and TRBJ1-2, with D possibly TRBD1 on 5 matching bases. Trimming stripped 10 bases from V and 8 bases from J, with 14 bases between. The CDR3 length is 11 residues. Per the germline V gene, CDR1 is SNHLY and CDR2 is FYNNEI. The CDR3 loop reads CAIRGVGGYTF. CDR3 DNA sequence: TGTGCCATCCGGGGGGTCGGCGGCTACACCTTC. Filled out from reference TRBV2 and TRBJ1-2, the complete variable domain reads EPEVTQTPSHQVTQMGQEVILRCVPISNHLYFYWYRQILGQKVEFLVSFYNNEISEKSEIFDDQFSVERPDGSNFTLKIRSTKLEDSAMYFCAIRGVGGYTFGSGTRLTVV.

The chain couples TRBV4-1 to TRBJ1-5, with a weak D call TRBD1 (5 bases). The CDR3 extends over 15 amino acids. Deletions cut 1 base from V and 4 bases from J, with 11 bases between. CDR1 and CDR2 from the germline V gene are MGHRA and YSYEKL. CDR3 residues: CASSQVAGGNQPQHF. The CDR3 DNA follows: TGCGCCAGCAGCCAAGTGGCCGGGGGAAATCAGCCCCAGCATTTT.

This chain links TRBV4-3 with TRBJ1-5; D is uncertain. The CDR3 runs 14 residues. Trimming shortened V by 4 bases and J by 2 bases, and 9 bases separated the two germline ends. Looked up from germline, CDR1 is LGHNA and CDR2 is YSLEER. The CDR3 loop is CASSLGPGNQPQHF. The CDR3 DNA reads TGCGCCAGCAGCCTTGGCCCCGGCAATCAGCCCCAGCATTTT.

This clone was counted only a few times. This chain joins TRBV5-1 and TRBJ2-4; the D gene is possibly TRBD1 (6 bases). This CDR3 has 17 residues. V was clipped by 3 bases and J by 0 bases, with 16 bases between them. Germline-derived CDR1 and CDR2 are SGHRS and YFSETQ. CDR3 amino acids: CASSSSGQPLAKNIQYF. CDR3 DNA: TGCGCCAGCAGCTCGTCAGGACAGCCGCTAGCCAAAAACATTCAGTACTTC.

The chain combines TRBV9 with TRBJ2-1; 8 bases match TRBD1. The ends lost 0 bases at V and 3 bases at J; junction bases unmatched: 2. Germline V gene data show CDR1 as SGDLS and CDR2 as YYNGEE. This CDR3 has 15 amino acids. The CDR3 spells CASSVVTGGYNEQFF. The DNA for the CDR3 is TGTGCCAGCAGCGTAGTCACAGGGGGCTACAATGAGCAGTTCTTC.

The V and J genes are TRBV7-9 and TRBJ1-2; D might be TRBD1 (6 bases). CDR1 is SEHNR and CDR2 is FQNEAQ in the germline V gene (reference sequence). V was cut by 5 bases and J by 0 bases, with 16 bases left in between. This CDR3 is 16 amino acids long. The CDR3 reads CASSPYRDTSNYGYTF. DNA for the CDR3: TGTGCCAGCAGCCCCTATCGGGACACCTCTAACTATGGCTACACCTTC.

V and J are TRBV7-9 and TRBJ1-2; 8 nucleotides agree with TRBD1. There are 16 residues in the CDR3. Trimming cost V 4 bases and J 3 bases; bases outside gene matches: 10. The germline CDR1 and CDR2 sequences are SEHNR and FQNEAQ (reference sequence). CDR3 sequence reads: CASSSRGQGWDYGYTF. The CDR3 DNA reads TGTGCCAGCAGCTCCAGAGGACAGGGATGGGACTATGGCTACACCTTC.

V is TRBV29-1 and J is TRBJ2-5; 15 positions agree with TRBD2. With V trimmed by 6 bases and J by 4 bases, 6 bases remained unmatched. The germline V gene has CDR1 SQVTM and CDR2 ANQGSEA. This CDR3 is 15 amino acids long. The CDR3 reads CSVAGTSGGLETQYF. CDR3 nucleotide sequence: TGCAGCGTCGCCGGGACTAGCGGGGGGTTAGAGACCCAGTACTTC. Combining the CDR3 with reference TRBV29-1 and TRBJ2-5 gives the whole variable domain SAVISQKPSRDICQRGTSLTIQCQVDSQVTMMFWYRQQPGQSLTLIATANQGSEATYESGFVIDKFPISRPNLTFSTLTVSNMSPEDSSIYLCSVAGTSGGLETQYFGPGTRLLVL.

This chain uses TRBV9 with TRBJ1-2; D uncertain. The germline V gene encodes CDR1 SGDLS and CDR2 YYNGEE. The CDR3 is 11 residues long. V was clipped by 7 bases and J by 5 bases, with 9 bases between them. CDR3: CASVALYGYTF. CDR3 DNA: TGTGCCAGCGTTGCGTTATATGGCTACACCTTC.

CDR3 DNA: TGTGCCAGCGACCTCAGGGCTGGCGAAAAACTGTTTTTT. This codes for CASDLRAGEKLFF. The V call is TRBV6-1, the J call TRBJ1-4; the D gene is possibly TRBD1 (5 bases). The V gene's germline CDR1 is MNHNS and CDR2 SASEGT. V was pared by 8 bases and J by 8 bases, with 15 bases between. This CDR3 comprises 13 residues.

This clone was counted only a few times. V gene TRBV30 combines with J gene TRBJ2-3, with 7 bases matching TRBD2. V dropped 0 bases and J dropped 9; count of bases not matched to a gene: 12. The CDR3 totals 15 residues. Per the germline V gene, CDR1 is GTSNPN and CDR2 is SVGIG (reference sequence). The CDR3 loop reads CAWSVIAGQTGTQYF. The DNA of the CDR3 is TGTGCCTGGAGTGTAATAGCGGGTCAAACGGGGACGCAGTATTTT.

The chain has TRBV7-8 and TRBJ1-2; 8 bases fit TRBD1. This CDR3 region has 14 residues. V gave up 3 bases and J gave up 6 bases; unmatched junction bases: 6. Germline lookup yields CDR1 SGHVS and CDR2 FQNEAQ. Here the CDR3 reads CASSLWTGTDGYTF. The CDR3 nucleotides read TGTGCCAGCAGCTTGTGGACAGGGACGGATGGCTACACCTTC.

This chain uses TRBV9 with TRBJ1-5, with D uncertain. The CDR3 spans 15 residues. Germline-derived CDR1 and CDR2 are SGDLS and YYNGEE. V was pared by 4 bases and J by 3 bases, with 14 bases between. CDR3 loop: CASSPGGGANQPQHF. In nucleotides, the CDR3 is TGTGCCAGCAGCCCCGGTGGCGGCGCCAATCAGCCCCAGCATTTT.

This clone was detected only once. The V gene is TRBV6-5, the J gene TRBJ1-1; the match to TRBD1 covers 8 bases. The CDR3 runs 16 residues. The V gene's germline CDR1 is MNHEY and CDR2 SVGAGI. The junction had 4 bases not matched to a gene; V was cut back by 1 base and J by 0 bases. CDR3 sequence reads: CASSYWGTGMNTEAFF. Here the CDR3 DNA reads TGTGCCAGCAGTTACTGGGGGACAGGCATGAACACTGAAGCTTTCTTT.

The rearrangement uses TRBV7-9 and TRBJ2-1, with 10 nucleotides matching TRBD2. The length of the CDR3 is 15 residues. Germline CDR1 is SEHNR and CDR2 is FQNEAQ (reference sequence). J lost 5 bases, V lost 2 bases, and 3 bases had no gene match. Written as DNA, the CDR3 is TGTGCCAGCAGCTTAATAGCGGGGGGCGACAATGAGCAGTTCTTC. As protein: CASSLIAGGDNEQFF. The complete variable domain, with remaining parts taken from reference TRBV7-9 and TRBJ2-1, reads DTGVSQNPRHKITKRGQNVTFRCDPISEHNRLYWYRQTLGQGPEFLTYFQNEAQLEKSRLLSDRFSAERPKGSFSTLEIQRTEQGDSAMYLCASSLIAGGDNEQFFGPGTRLTVL.

This clone was recorded a few times. J is TRBJ1-1 and V is TRBV6-1, with no clear D. CDR3 length: 15 amino acids. Germline CDR1 is MNHNS and CDR2 is SASEGT. V was trimmed by 6 bases and J by 2 bases, leaving 16 bases between them. The CDR3 bases are TGTGCCAGCAGCCAGAGGGTCTTGGGAAACACTGAAGCTTTCTTT. Its translation is CASSQRVLGNTEAFF.

This clone was observed a handful of times. The CDR3 coding sequence is TGCGCCAGCAGCTCCGGTCCCGGAGATGGCTACACCTTC. It translates to CASSSGPGDGYTF. The rearrangement uses TRBV5-1 and TRBJ1-2, with no clear D. V lost 3 bases to trimming and J lost 6 bases, with 12 bases between them. CDR3 length: 13 residues. Per germline, CDR1 SGHRS and CDR2 YFSETQ.

V gene TRBV28 combines with J gene TRBJ2-5; 9 bases agree with TRBD2. The J call is uncertain, as TRBJ2-7 better fits the DNA end. The CDR3 runs to 16 residues. Germline CDR1 is MDHEN and CDR2 is SYDVKM. The CDR3 region is CASSLSAGGRVYEQYF. CDR3 bases: TGTGCCAGCAGTTTATCGGCGGGGGGGAGGGTCTACGAGCAGTACTTC.

The sample holds a few counts of this clone. The chain combines TRBV7-3 with TRBJ1-2; D is ambiguous. The germline CDR1 and CDR2 sequences are SGHTA and FQGTGA. CDR3 length: 14 amino acids. The ends were cut back, 0 bases at V and 0 bases at J, with 5 bases in the middle. DNA of the CDR3: TGTGCCAGCAGCTTAACAAGAGCTAACTATGGCTACACCTTC. Translation: CASSLTRANYGYTF.

This clone occurred a few times. V usage is TRBV5-1 and J usage is TRBJ2-7; 12 nucleotides match TRBD1. Losses at the gene ends were 6 bases for V and 7 bases for J; bases not matched to a gene: 11. Germline values: CDR1 SGHRS, CDR2 YFSETQ. The CDR3 contains 15 residues. The chain's CDR3 is CASIAGTGGSGEQYF. CDR3 nucleotide sequence: TGCGCCAGCATCGCCGGGACAGGGGGCTCAGGGGAGCAGTACTTC.

This clone has just one count. The rearrangement links TRBV5-1 to TRBJ2-3, with a weak D call TRBD2 (6 bases). This CDR3 comprises 14 residues. The germline CDR1 and CDR2 sequences are SGHRS and YFSETQ. V dropped 4 bases and J dropped 4 bases, with 13 bases sitting between them. CDR3 in amino acids: CASSLGGGADTQYF. CDR3 in DNA: TGCGCCAGCAGCCTGGGGGGAGGTGCAGATACGCAGTATTTT.

The gene calls are TRBV7-9 and TRBJ2-3; TRBD2 matches at 9 bases. This CDR3 comprises 14 residues. Trimming took 8 bases from V and 2 from J; bases not matched to a gene: 5. Germline values: CDR1 SEHNR, CDR2 FQNEAQ (reference sequence). The DNA of the CDR3 is TGTGCCAGCCCAGGCGGGGGGGCCACAGATACGCAGTATTTT. It specifies CASPGGGATDTQYF.

V and J are TRBV5-1 and TRBJ2-3; TRBD2 aligns across 10 bases. CDR3 length: 15 residues. V lost 5 bases and J lost 2; bases outside the gene matches: 5. Germline V lookup: CDR1 SGHRS, CDR2 YFSETQ. The CDR3 DNA sequence: TGCGCCAGCAGTTGGGGACTAGCGCTCACAGATACGCAGTATTTT. It specifies CASSWGLALTDTQYF.

The V call is TRBV11-2, the J call TRBJ2-7, with TRBD1 matching over 7 bases. This CDR3 comprises 13 residues. The germline V gene encodes CDR1 SGHAT and CDR2 FQNNGV. The trim removed 8 bases at V and 6 bases at J, leaving 10 bases unmatched. The CDR3: CASGRQGIGEQYF. The CDR3, as DNA: TGTGCCAGCGGGCGACAGGGTATTGGCGAGCAGTACTTC.

This clone was observed a handful of times. The chain joins TRBV5-6 to TRBJ2-6, with 8 positions matching TRBD1. V was clipped by 4 bases and J by 0 bases; unmatched bases: 9. This CDR3 spans 18 amino acids. Per germline, CDR1 SGHDT and CDR2 YYEEEE. CDR3 protein: CASSQRRQGSSGANVLTF. The CDR3 DNA follows: TGTGCCAGCAGCCAACGGCGACAGGGGTCCTCTGGGGCCAACGTCCTGACTTTC.

The chain is built from TRBV5-1 and TRBJ2-2; a possible D gene is TRBD1 (5 bases). This CDR3 contains 13 residues. V dropped 5 bases and J dropped 4 bases, with 9 bases sitting between them. Looked up from germline, CDR1 is SGHRS and CDR2 is YFSETQ. CDR3 in DNA: TGCGCCAGCAGAGGGGATCCCACCGGGGAGCTGTTTTTT. It codes for CASRGDPTGELFF.

The gene calls are TRBV6-5 and TRBJ1-2, with D perhaps matching TRBD1 (6 bases). CDR1 and CDR2 from the germline V gene are MNHEY and SVGAGI. V lost 2 bases, J lost 5 bases, and 15 bases lay in between. The CDR3 consists of 15 residues. CDR3 in amino acids: CASSYHGQKGYGYTF. The CDR3 nucleotides are TGTGCCAGCAGTTACCACGGACAGAAAGGGTATGGCTACACCTTC.